The 30 T cell receptor beta chains reported below all come from one sample, sequenced in a study of T cells in tuberculosis. The data were produced by immunoSEQ multiplex PCR, yet TCRdb's version contains in-frame clones alone and is incomplete. The sample has around 35,000 clones, around 90% seen once. The time point here: new active TB diagnosis, blood taken before or within 7 days of starting treatment. The sequencing used PBMCs, collected at tuberculosis diagnosis. These receptors all stem from an adult with tuberculosis.

The rearrangement joins TRBV25-1 to TRBJ2-3, with 9 nucleotides matching TRBD2. This CDR3 has 17 residues. Losses at the gene ends were 2 bases for V and 7 bases for J; bases not matched to a gene: 13. CDR1 is MGHDK and CDR2 is SYGVNS in the germline V gene. The CDR3 region has the DNA TGTGCCAGCAGTGAAACATCTCTAAGCGGGGGGCCCCATACGCAGTATTTT. Protein sequence: CASSETSLSGGPHTQYF. Full variable domain (missing parts from reference TRBV25-1 and TRBJ2-3): EADIYQTPRYLVIGTGKKITLECSQTMGHDKMYWYQQDPGMELHLIHYSYGVNSTEKGDLSSESTVSRIRTEHFPLTLESARPSHTSQYLCASSETSLSGGPHTQYFGPGTRLTVL.

The chain is built from TRBV19 and TRBJ1-5, with a weak D call TRBD1 (5 bases). The CDR3 consists of 14 residues. Trimming stripped 8 bases from V and 2 bases from J, with 13 bases between. CDR1 and CDR2 (germline): LNHDA, SQIVND (reference sequence). DNA for the CDR3: TGTGCCAGTTCTTGGTCCAGGGGCAATCAGCCCCAGCATTTT. The encoded protein is CASSWSRGNQPQHF.

The CDR3 bases are TGTGCCAGTAGTAAGTCCCAGGGGTCAGATACGCAGTATTTT. Amino acid sequence: CASSKSQGSDTQYF. V is TRBV19 and J is TRBJ2-3, with a weak D call TRBD1 (6 bases). Germline CDR1 and CDR2: LNHDA and SQIVND (reference sequence). V was pared by 4 bases and J by 4 bases, with 12 bases between. The CDR3 has 14 amino acids.

This chain uses TRBV11-2 with TRBJ2-7, with 9 bases that match TRBD1. With V trimmed by 5 bases and J by 3 bases, 8 bases remained unmatched. In germline, CDR1 is SGHAT, CDR2 FQNNGV. The CDR3 is made up of 15 amino acids. Here the CDR3 reads CASSPSGQGYYEQYF. Here the CDR3 DNA reads TGTGCCAGCAGCCCCTCGGGACAGGGTTACTACGAGCAGTACTTC.

The chain has TRBV27 and TRBJ1-5; D gene uncertain. The CDR3 loop spans 14 amino acids. CDR1 is MNHEY and CDR2 is SMNVEV in the germline V gene (reference sequence). The V end lost 6 bases, the J end lost 2 bases, and 11 bases lay between the germline ends. Here the CDR3 reads CASRQTLGNQPQHF. The CDR3 nucleotides read TGTGCCAGCAGACAAACCCTTGGCAATCAGCCCCAGCATTTT.

This chain's CDR3 is CASSSAGTGNYNEQFF. The DNA of the CDR3 is TGTGCCAGCAGTTCGGCCGGGACAGGGAACTACAATGAGCAGTTCTTC. The chain links TRBV27 to TRBJ2-1; 9 nucleotides line up with TRBD1. J was trimmed by 3 bases and V by 4 bases; bases with no gene match: 7. The CDR3 spans 16 residues. CDR1 MNHEY and CDR2 SMNVEV come from the germline V gene (reference sequence).

A few counts support this clone. The V call is TRBV6-4, the J call TRBJ1-6; 8 positions agree with TRBD1. This CDR3 contains 15 residues. Germline trimming cut 2 bases from V and 8 bases from J; bases unmatched to any gene: 5. Germline CDR1 reads MRHNA; CDR2 reads SNTAGT. The CDR3 loop is CASSDGAGGDSPLHF. The CDR3 nucleotides are TGTGCCAGCAGTGACGGGGCAGGGGGCGATTCACCCCTCCACTTT.

This clone showed up just once. The chain combines TRBV6-5 with TRBJ2-1; a weak D match, TRBD2 (6 bases). Trimming stripped 6 bases from V and 14 bases from J, with 14 bases between. The CDR3 is 11 residues long. The germline V gene has CDR1 MNHEY and CDR2 SVGAGI. As DNA, the CDR3 is TGTGCCAGCAGCGAGTGGGGGGTTGAGTTCTTC. This sequence encodes CASSEWGVEFF.

The V and J genes are TRBV4-1 and TRBJ1-6, with 8 nucleotides matching TRBD1. The germline CDR1 and CDR2 sequences are MGHRA and YSYEKL. V was clipped by 8 bases and J by 6 bases; unmatched bases: 6. The CDR3 is 14 amino acids. The CDR3 sequence is CASLPGQVNSPLHF. CDR3 DNA: TGCGCCAGCCTTCCGGGACAGGTTAATTCACCCCTCCACTTT.

To note about this clone: The limits of the CDR3 on the DNA are not certain, so only TCRdb's listed CDR3 is given. The chain has TRBV27 and TRBJ2-7; the D call in the table, TRBD2, was not verified against the DNA. The CDR3 is 15 amino acids long, termini counted. Germline V gene lookup returns CDR1 MNHEY and CDR2 SMNVEV (reference sequence). CDR3 sequence reads: CASRKGVASGAPPYF.

In DNA, the CDR3 is TGTGCCAGCAGCCCAGATCCAGGGGGCGCGTCTAGGACTGAAGCTTTCTTT. It yields the protein CASSPDPGGASRTEAFF. V usage is TRBV13 and J usage is TRBJ1-1, with 8 bases lining up with TRBD1. This CDR3 region has 17 residues. The ends lost 5 bases at V and 5 bases at J; junction bases unmatched: 16. Germline-derived CDR1 and CDR2 are PRHDT and FYEKMQ (reference sequence).

V usage is TRBV9 and J usage is TRBJ1-2; TRBD1 might be the D (5 bases). The CDR3 consists of 13 residues. V was pared by 0 bases and J by 10 bases, with 13 bases between. Germline CDR1 is SGDLS and CDR2 is YYNGEE. The CDR3 protein is CASSVATWGDYTF. CDR3 nucleotides: TGTGCCAGCAGCGTAGCTACGTGGGGGGACTACACCTTC.

The chain employs TRBV4-2 and TRBJ2-2, with 9 bases lining up with TRBD1. Germline V gene data show CDR1 as LGHNA and CDR2 as YNFKEQ. J was trimmed by 8 bases and V by 5 bases; bases with no gene match: 3. The CDR3 length is 13 residues. In DNA form, the CDR3 reads TGTGCCAGCAGCGACAGGGGGTTGGGGGAGCTGTTTTTT. Translating gives CASSDRGLGELFF.

This clone was seen only a few times. The J gene is TRBJ2-7, the V gene TRBV5-5; D possibly corresponds to TRBD2 (6 bases). The CDR3 loop spans 14 amino acids. CDR1 SGHKS and CDR2 YYEKEE come from the germline V gene (reference sequence). Trimming took off 6 bases at V and 3 bases at J, with 16 bases between the two ends. As DNA, the CDR3 is TGTGCCAGCACTGGAGGGCTAGGAGGCTACGAGCAGTACTTC. Translated: CASTGGLGGYEQYF.

Here the CDR3 DNA reads TGTGCCTGGGAGCAGGCCTCTGGAAACACCATATATTTT. Translation gives CAWEQASGNTIYF. The chain employs TRBV30 and TRBJ1-3, with no clear D. The CDR3 is 13 residues long. Trimming pared 5 bases from V and 0 bases from J, leaving 8 bases between. The V gene's germline CDR1 is GTSNPN and CDR2 SVGIG (reference sequence).

The chain recombines TRBV19 with TRBJ1-1; D not certain. This CDR3 has 14 residues. The V and J ends lost 1 base and 3 bases respectively, with 9 bases between them. Germline CDR1 is LNHDA and CDR2 is SQIVND (reference sequence). This CDR3 is CASSIVAGDTEAFF. CDR3 in DNA: TGTGCCAGTAGTATAGTTGCCGGTGACACTGAAGCTTTCTTT.

The chain carries TRBV4-2 and TRBJ1-5; 9 positions match TRBD1. The J segment lost 6 bases and the V segment lost 1 base, leaving 4 bases of the junction unmatched. This CDR3 contains 15 residues. CDR1 and CDR2 (germline): LGHNA, YNFKEQ. In DNA, the CDR3 is TGTGCCAGCAGCCAAGTACAGGGGGCTATTCAGCCCCAGCATTTT. This gives the protein CASSQVQGAIQPQHF.

The chain joins TRBV6-1 to TRBJ1-5; D not certain. Trimming removed 6 bases at V and 0 bases at J, with 12 bases between. The length of the CDR3 is 15 residues. Germline V lookup: CDR1 MNHNS, CDR2 SASEGT. This chain's CDR3 is CASSPTDYSNQPQHF. The CDR3 nucleotides read TGTGCCAGCAGCCCGACGGACTATAGCAATCAGCCCCAGCATTTT.

V usage is TRBV20-1 and J usage is TRBJ1-2, with D maybe TRBD1 (6 bases). The germline V gene has CDR1 DFQATT and CDR2 SNEGSKA (reference sequence). The V gene lost 6 bases and the J gene lost 7 bases, with 12 bases spanning the gap. This CDR3 is built from 11 residues. CDR3 residues: CSAEQGSGYTF. CDR3 sequence (DNA): TGCAGTGCAGAACAGGGCTCTGGCTACACCTTC.

The chain carries TRBV5-6 and TRBJ1-1; no reliable D call. CDR1 and CDR2 (germline): SGHDT, YYEEEE. V gave up 8 bases and J gave up 9 bases, with 20 bases separating them. This CDR3 is built from 13 residues. CDR3 DNA: TGTGCCAGTCAAACCGCGAGGGAGGAAAAAGCTTTCTTT. Protein product: CASQTAREEKAFF.

The CDR3 DNA reads as TGTGCCAGCAGCTTTACTTTTCCGAACACCGGAGCCGGGGAGCTGTTTTTT. It yields the protein CASSFTFPNTGAGELFF. V and J are TRBV5-6 and TRBJ2-2, with D unclear. The CDR3 consists of 17 residues. Between the trimmed V and J ends, which lost 2 bases and 6 bases, there was a span of 20 bases. The germline V gene encodes CDR1 SGHDT and CDR2 YYEEEE.

The chain recombines TRBV30 with TRBJ2-1; tentatively, D is TRBD2 (5 bases). Trimming pared 6 bases from V and 4 bases from J, leaving 10 bases between. Germline CDR1 GTSNPN, CDR2 SVGIG (reference sequence). The CDR3 runs to 12 residues. For the CDR3, the DNA is TGTGCCTGTTCACTAGGTTACAATGAGCAGTTCTTC. Residues: CACSLGYNEQFF.

This sequence joins TRBV4-3 and TRBJ2-7, with a possible D match to TRBD1 (5 bases). V gave up 5 bases and J gave up 3 bases, with 14 bases separating them. The germline gives CDR1 LGHNA, CDR2 YSLEER. The CDR3 is made up of 14 amino acids. The CDR3 coding sequence is TGCGCCAGCAGCGCAAACTACCAGGGCTACGAGCAGTACTTC. Protein product: CASSANYQGYEQYF.

V is TRBV27 and J is TRBJ2-7; tentatively, D is TRBD1 (5 bases). V was shortened by 4 bases and J by 5 bases, with 12 bases between the two germline ends. Germline V gene data show CDR1 as MNHEY and CDR2 as SMNVEV (reference sequence). CDR3 size: 13 residues. This CDR3 is CASSCQGYHEQYV. The CDR3 DNA reads TGTGCCAGCAGTTGTCAGGGATACCACGAGCAGTACGTC.

The V call is TRBV4-3, the J call TRBJ2-1; 7 bases agree with TRBD2. The CDR3 covers 16 residues. Germline V lookup: CDR1 LGHNA, CDR2 YSLEER. Trimming removed 0 bases from V and 5 bases from J; junction bases left unmatched: 7. The CDR3 protein is CASSQDRAGPNNEQFF. The CDR3 bases are TGCGCCAGCAGCCAAGACAGAGCGGGGCCCAACAATGAGCAGTTCTTC.

The V gene is TRBV5-1, the J gene TRBJ2-6, with 10 bases identical to TRBD1. Germline V lookup: CDR1 SGHRS, CDR2 YFSETQ. J was trimmed by 2 bases and V by 0 bases; bases with no gene match: 8. The CDR3 consists of 19 residues. CDR3 DNA sequence: TGCGCCAGCAGCTTGGGACCTCGACAGGGGGCGACTGGGGCCAACGTCCTGACTTTC. Translation: CASSLGPRQGATGANVLTF.

This clone was observed a single time. This chain joins TRBV25-1 and TRBJ2-2, with D perhaps matching TRBD1 (5 bases). In germline, CDR1 is MGHDK, CDR2 SYGVNS. V lost 7 bases, J lost 4 bases, and 13 bases lay in between. The CDR3 contains 14 residues. CDR3 nucleotide sequence: TGTGCCAGCACCGGAAACAGGTCCACCGGGGAGCTGTTTTTT. Translating gives CASTGNRSTGELFF.

V usage is TRBV5-1 and J usage is TRBJ1-1, with TRBD1 matching 9 bases. Germline V gene lookup returns CDR1 SGHRS and CDR2 YFSETQ. The CDR3 runs to 16 residues. V dropped 2 bases and J dropped 1; count of bases not matched to a gene: 6. The chain's CDR3 is CASSLGQGRTNTEAFF. The CDR3 nucleotides are TGCGCCAGCAGCTTAGGACAGGGGAGGACGAACACTGAAGCTTTCTTT.

The V call is TRBV4-2, the J call TRBJ2-5; TRBD1 aligns across 12 bases. Germline CDR1 and CDR2: LGHNA and YNFKEQ. The junction had 4 bases not matched to a gene; V was cut back by 3 bases and J by 2 bases. This CDR3 has 16 amino acids. For the CDR3, the DNA is TGTGCCAGCAGCCAGGGGGACAGGGGGCCTCAAGAGACCCAGTACTTC. The encoded protein is CASSQGDRGPQETQYF.

This chain uses TRBV7-2 with TRBJ2-6; 7 nucleotides line up with TRBD1. CDR1 and CDR2 from the germline V gene are SGHTA and FQGNSA. Trimming removed 5 bases from V and 10 bases from J; junction bases left unmatched: 5. The CDR3 is 13 residues long. CDR3 loop: CASSPDRVNVLTF. The CDR3 nucleotides are TGTGCCAGCAGCCCTGACAGGGTAAACGTCCTGACTTTC. Full variable domain (rest looked up from reference TRBV7-2 and TRBJ2-6): GAGVSQSPSNKVTEKGKDVELRCDPISGHTALYWYRQSLGQGLEFLIYFQGNSAPDKSGLPSDRFSAERTGGSVSTLTIQRTQQEDSAVYLCASSPDRVNVLTFGAGSRLTVL.